This entry lists 25 T cell receptor beta chains sequenced from one sample in a study of vaccination and CD4 T cells after COVID-19. These receptors' antigens are unknown. With the Oncomine TCR Beta short-read assay, DNA from cultured CD4+ T cells was sequenced. Investigators isolated genomic DNA from cultured CD4+ T cells. One entry per CDR3 protein, called by TCRdb with MiXCR from the PCR reads. The sample includes about 9,300 distinct CDR3 sequences, around 35% of them seen just once. Specified treatment: approximately nine-day PBMC culture with coronavirus spike peptide pools or control peptides (ViraFEST assay). Ahead of the COVID-19 pandemic (2011-2018), the CD4+ T cells of the unexposed donor were collected. The sequenced sample was CD4+ T cells from blood, cultured in vitro. These receptors were obtained from a human donor in good health.

This chain uses TRBV6-5 with TRBJ1-1; a possible D gene is TRBD1 (5 bases). The CDR3 spans 17 residues. Germline lookup yields CDR1 MNHEY and CDR2 SVGAGI. Trimming stripped 1 base from V and 2 bases from J, with 17 bases between. The CDR3: CASSYYYRDRQNTEAFF. CDR3 in DNA: TGTGCCAGCAGTTACTATTATAGGGACCGGCAAAACACTGAAGCTTTCTTT.

The CDR3 DNA reads TGTGCCAGCAGTCCTTCAGGGCGAGAAACTGAAGCTTTCTTT. Its translation: CASSPSGRETEAFF. This chain links TRBV9 with TRBJ1-1; D might be TRBD1 (5 bases). Trimming removed 5 bases from V and 5 bases from J, with 16 bases in between. In germline, CDR1 is SGDLS, CDR2 YYNGEE. CDR3 length: 14 amino acids.

Judged by abundance, this clonotype is medium-sized. The chain links TRBV20-1 to TRBJ2-2, with D tentatively TRBD1 (6 bases). The CDR3 totals 13 residues. The ends were cut back, 5 bases at V and 2 bases at J, with 9 bases in the middle. CDR1 and CDR2 from the germline V gene are DFQATT and SNEGSKA (reference sequence). The CDR3 region is CSAHRDNTGELFF. CDR3 in DNA: TGCAGTGCTCACAGGGATAACACCGGGGAGCTGTTTTTT.

J is TRBJ1-3 and V is TRBV11-2; unclear D gene. Per germline, CDR1 SGHAT and CDR2 FQNNGV. The CDR3 spans 14 residues. V lost 6 bases and J 4 bases, leaving 13 bases between the germline ends. The CDR3 DNA reads as TGTGCCAGCAGTTCTCAAGGTTTCGGAAACACCATATATTTT. This translates into CASSSQGFGNTIYF. Supplemented by reference TRBV11-2 and TRBJ1-3, the full variable domain reads EAGVAQSPRYKIIEKRQSVAFWCNPISGHATLYWYQQILGQGPKLLIQFQNNGVVDDSQLPKDRFSAERLKGVDSTLKIQPAKLEDSAVYLCASSSQGFGNTIYFGEGSWLTVV.

In this sample, this clonotype turned up a few times. The chain has TRBV19 and TRBJ1-2; TRBD1 agrees at 7 bases. The CDR3 has 14 residues. The trim removed 4 bases at V and 8 bases at J, leaving 10 bases unmatched. The germline gives CDR1 LNHDA, CDR2 SQIVND (reference sequence). The CDR3 nucleotides read TGTGCCAGTAGTACGTTACCGGGACAGAGGGGCTACACCTTC. It specifies CASSTLPGQRGYTF.

The chain couples TRBV19 to TRBJ2-2; the match to TRBD1 covers 9 bases. CDR3 length: 15 residues. Looked up from germline, CDR1 is LNHDA and CDR2 is SQIVND (reference sequence). Losses at the gene ends were 4 bases for V and 5 bases for J; bases not matched to a gene: 5. The CDR3 DNA reads TGTGCCAGTAGTACCGGGACAGGGTGGACCGGGGAGCTGTTTTTT. Amino acids: CASSTGTGWTGELFF.

This clonotype was detected a few times. CDR3 sequence: CASSMISSGNQPQHF. The CDR3 nucleotides are TGTGCCAGTAGTATGATCAGCAGCGGCAATCAGCCCCAGCATTTT. The rearrangement uses TRBV19 and TRBJ1-5; D gene unclear. Between the trimmed V and J ends, which lost 3 bases and 2 bases, there was a span of 11 bases. In germline, CDR1 is LNHDA, CDR2 SQIVND (reference sequence). This CDR3 has 15 amino acids.

Note on this clonotype: This may stem from a read error, because a much larger clone lies one nucleotide away. The chain's CDR3 is CSARGGGALNYGYAF. The CDR3 DNA sequence: TGCAGTGCTAGAGGCGGGGGCGCACTTAACTATGGCTACGCCTTC. The chain has TRBV20-1 and TRBJ1-2; TRBD1 might be the D (6 bases). This CDR3 contains 15 residues. Germline loops: CDR1 DFQATT, CDR2 SNEGSKA (reference sequence).

The sample holds a few counts of this clonotype. V gene TRBV20-1 combines with J gene TRBJ2-7; 7 bases map to TRBD1. V was pared by 0 bases and J by 2 bases, with 10 bases of the junction left unmatched. This CDR3 is built from 16 residues. Germline V gene data show CDR1 as DFQATT and CDR2 as SNEGSKA (reference sequence). The CDR3 bases are TGCAGTGCTAGAGATACCCCGGGACAGTCGACCTACGAGCAGTACTTC. It is translated as CSARDTPGQSTYEQYF.

V and J are TRBV7-2 and TRBJ2-7; D is undetermined. Per germline, CDR1 SGHTA and CDR2 FQGNSA. The CDR3 has 11 amino acids. V was shortened by 0 bases and J by 7 bases, with 4 bases between the two germline ends. For the CDR3, the DNA is TGTGCCAGCAGCTTAGCTGGGGAGCAGTACTTC. It is translated as CASSLAGEQYF.

The J gene is TRBJ2-1, the V gene TRBV7-9; D is undetermined. V dropped 5 bases and J dropped 6 bases, with 17 bases sitting between them. Germline CDR1 is SEHNR and CDR2 is FQNEAQ (reference sequence). This CDR3 has 15 amino acids. For the CDR3, the DNA is TGTGCCAGCAGCCATCGTATCGGAGCGCCCAATGAGCAGTTCTTC. Translation: CASSHRIGAPNEQFF.

This sequence joins TRBV20-1 and TRBJ2-5, with D uncertain. The V and J ends lost 1 base and 3 bases respectively, with 3 bases between them. This CDR3 comprises 11 residues. Germline lookup yields CDR1 DFQATT and CDR2 SNEGSKA (reference sequence). CDR3 bases: TGCAGTGCTAGAGGCAAAGAGACCCAGTACTTC. Translated: CSARGKETQYF.

On this clonotype: The germline gene is not matched at one end of the junction; a read error may be the cause. V gene TRBV7-3 combines with J gene TRBJ1-1; no reliable D call. This CDR3 has 15 residues. Germline CDR1 and CDR2: SGHTA and FQGTGA. The CDR3 reads CANSLIRRENTEAFF. CDR3 in DNA: TGTGCCAACAGCTTAATCCGGCGGGAGAACACTGAAGCTTTCTTT.

This clonotype has only a few counts. The CDR3: CASSAPAWGQGRYNEQFF. CDR3 nucleotides: TGTGCCAGCAGTGCCCCAGCGTGGGGACAGGGAAGGTACAATGAGCAGTTCTTC. The chain recombines TRBV25-1 with TRBJ2-1; 9 nucleotides agree with TRBD1. The CDR3 runs 18 residues. The J segment lost 4 bases and the V segment lost 4 bases, leaving 14 bases of the junction unmatched. Germline CDR1 MGHDK, CDR2 SYGVNS.

J is TRBJ2-1 and V is TRBV27, with a tentative D call TRBD2 (6 bases). V lost 3 bases to trimming and J lost 6 bases, with 12 bases between them. CDR3 size: 14 residues. Germline V lookup: CDR1 MNHEY, CDR2 SMNVEV (reference sequence). The CDR3 is CASSLPGTLNEQFF. The CDR3 DNA is TGTGCCAGCAGTTTGCCCGGGACTCTCAATGAGCAGTTCTTC.

The V and J genes are TRBV6-1 and TRBJ1-5; 8 positions agree with TRBD1. The CDR3 contains 15 residues. Per the germline V gene, CDR1 is MNHNS and CDR2 is SASEGT. V lost 5 bases, J lost 3 bases, and 6 bases stayed unmatched. CDR3 bases: TGTGCCAGCAGTCTAGACAGGGGCTACAATCAGCCCCAGCATTTT. Protein: CASSLDRGYNQPQHF.

This clonotype was observed a handful of times. V is TRBV19 and J is TRBJ1-2, with D uncertain. Germline V gene data show CDR1 as LNHDA and CDR2 as SQIVND (reference sequence). V was cut by 2 bases and J by 2 bases, with 6 bases left in between. The CDR3 extends over 13 amino acids. For the CDR3, the DNA is TGTGCCAGTAGTATACAAGGGAACTATGGCTACACCTTC. It translates to CASSIQGNYGYTF.

This clonotype came up once. V usage is TRBV5-1 and J usage is TRBJ2-5; possible D gene TRBD1, 5 bases. The germline V gene has CDR1 SGHRS and CDR2 YFSETQ. CDR3 length equals 14 residues. V was pared by 1 base and J by 2 bases, with 9 bases between. The CDR3 sequence is CASSLITGQETQYF. CDR3 coding DNA: TGCGCCAGCAGCTTGATTACAGGTCAAGAGACCCAGTACTTC.

The table lists this clonotype with a few counts. The V call is TRBV7-6, the J call TRBJ2-7; no clear D. Per the germline V gene, CDR1 is SGHVS and CDR2 is FNYEAQ. The CDR3 length is 12 residues. V lost 8 bases, J lost 4 bases, and 12 bases lay in between. CDR3 coding DNA: TGTGCCAGCGCCACCAGTCGGTACGAGCAGTACTTC. Protein sequence: CASATSRYEQYF. Variable domain in full (rest from reference TRBV7-6 and TRBJ2-7): GAGVSQSPRYKVTKRGQDVALRCDPISGHVSLYWYRQALGQGPEFLTYFNYEAQQDKSGLPNDRFSAERPEGSISTLTIQRTEQRDSAMYRCASATSRYEQYFGPGTRLTVT.

The table lists this clonotype with a few counts. This chain connects TRBV6-1 to TRBJ1-2; D is unclear. V shed 7 bases and J shed 0 bases, with 12 bases lying between them. This CDR3 has 14 amino acids. Germline V gene lookup returns CDR1 MNHNS and CDR2 SASEGT. The CDR3 sequence: CASKDQRTNYGYTF. The CDR3 nucleotides read TGTGCCAGCAAAGATCAGAGGACTAACTATGGCTACACCTTC.

This clonotype turned up a few times. The chain recombines TRBV19 with TRBJ1-5, with 9 bases aligning to TRBD1. The trim removed 2 bases at V and 4 bases at J, leaving 3 bases unmatched. Germline loops: CDR1 LNHDA, CDR2 SQIVND (reference sequence). The CDR3 contains 15 residues. DNA of the CDR3: TGTGCCAGTAGTATACTAGGACAGGGGAATCAGCCCCAGCATTTT. It specifies CASSILGQGNQPQHF.

This clonotype was recorded a few times. The chain couples TRBV5-4 to TRBJ1-2; 11 bases fit TRBD1. This CDR3 is 15 amino acids long. The trim removed 4 bases at V and 1 base at J, leaving 3 bases unmatched. CDR1 is SGHNT, CDR2 YYREEE, per germline (reference sequence). The CDR3 DNA reads TGTGCCAGCAGCCCCGGGACAGGGGGTAACTATGGCTACACCTTC. It is translated as CASSPGTGGNYGYTF.

This clonotype appeared a few times. The rearrangement links TRBV20-1 to TRBJ1-2, with D unresolved. The germline V gene encodes CDR1 DFQATT and CDR2 SNEGSKA (reference sequence). V lost 2 bases to trimming and J lost 8 bases, with 18 bases between them. The length of the CDR3 is 14 residues. In nucleotides, the CDR3 is TGCAGTGCTAGATCAAGGACCCGCTCGGGCGGCTACACCTTC. It translates to CSARSRTRSGGYTF.

This clonotype came up a few times. J is TRBJ1-3 and V is TRBV7-2, with 9 bases lining up with TRBD1. The V segment lost 4 bases and the J segment 0 bases; nucleotides outside the gene matches: 7. CDR1 and CDR2 from the germline V gene are SGHTA and FQGNSA. CDR3 length: 17 amino acids. The CDR3 region is CASSSGTGTHSGNTIYF. CDR3 nucleotides: TGTGCCAGCAGCTCAGGGACAGGGACCCACTCTGGAAACACCATATATTTT.

This clonotype has only one observation. The chain is built from TRBV4-2 and TRBJ1-2; D gene uncertain. Germline CDR1 is LGHNA and CDR2 is YNFKEQ. Between the trimmed V and J ends, which lost 2 bases and 0 bases, there was a span of 4 bases. This CDR3 has 13 amino acids. CDR3 residues: CASSQIPNYGYTF. The DNA of the CDR3 is TGTGCCAGCAGCCAAATCCCTAACTATGGCTACACCTTC.